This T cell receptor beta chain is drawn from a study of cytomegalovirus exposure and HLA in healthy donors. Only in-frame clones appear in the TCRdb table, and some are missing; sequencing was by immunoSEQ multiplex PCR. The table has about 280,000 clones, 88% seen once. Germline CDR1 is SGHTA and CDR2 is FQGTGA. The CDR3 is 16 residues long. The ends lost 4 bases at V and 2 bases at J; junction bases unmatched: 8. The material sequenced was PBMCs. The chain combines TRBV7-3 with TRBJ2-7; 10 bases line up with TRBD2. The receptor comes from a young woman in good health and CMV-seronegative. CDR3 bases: TGTGCCAGCAGCTCCCACGCCGGGACTAGCGCCTACGAGCAGTACTTC. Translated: CASSSHAGTSAYEQYF.